These 14 T cell receptor beta chains share one sample of origin, sequenced in a study of blood T cell repertoires in COVID-19. Here immunoSEQ multiplex PCR was the method, and the copy in TCRdb shows in-frame clones only, minus some. The profile covers 55,000 to 75,000 clones, with roughly 86% appearing a single time and over 1.2% taken by the ten largest. Sample: peripheral blood. These receptors all come from a man in his 60s with acute or convalescent COVID-19.

This clone has only one observation. This chain connects TRBV2 to TRBJ2-3; 11 bases are a match to TRBD2. V shed 5 bases, J shed 1 base, and the junction held 5 bases outside the gene matches. CDR1 SNHLY and CDR2 FYNNEI come from the germline V gene. The CDR3 spans 16 residues. Here the CDR3 DNA reads TGTGCCAGCAGTTTCACTAGCGGGGGCCGCACAGATACGCAGTATTTT. It translates to CASSFTSGGRTDTQYF.

This chain connects TRBV24-1 to TRBJ2-1; TRBD2 matches at 14 bases. The germline V gene encodes CDR1 KGHDR and CDR2 SFDVKD. The V gene end was trimmed by 4 bases and the J gene end by 7 bases; junction bases not matched to a gene: 5. The length of the CDR3 is 16 residues. DNA of the CDR3: TGTGCCACCAGTGACCGGACTAGCGGGGGGTTGAATGAGCAGTTCTTC. Translating gives CATSDRTSGGLNEQFF.

The chain carries TRBV6-6 and TRBJ1-3, with a possible D match to TRBD1 (5 bases). The length of the CDR3 is 16 residues. The germline CDR1 and CDR2 sequences are MNHNY and SVGAGI (reference sequence). With 0 bases removed from V and 1 base from J, the gap between germline ends came to 10 bases. CDR3 sequence reads: CASSYSTGVSGNTIYF. In DNA form, the CDR3 reads TGTGCCAGCAGTTACTCTACGGGGGTGTCTGGAAACACCATATATTTT.

The gene calls are TRBV4-1 and TRBJ2-5, with D tentatively TRBD2 (5 bases). This CDR3 comprises 17 residues. CDR1 and CDR2 (germline): MGHRA, YSYEKL. V gave up 3 bases and J gave up 5 bases, with 22 bases separating them. CDR3 region: CASSHGGPTALIETQYF. DNA for the CDR3: TGCGCCAGCAGCCATGGAGGTCCCACCGCCCTTATCGAGACCCAGTACTTC.

This chain links TRBV6-5 with TRBJ1-2; the match to TRBD1 covers 10 bases. Unmatched junction bases numbered 10, after V lost 7 bases and J lost 5 bases. The CDR3 runs to 15 residues. Germline CDR1 is MNHEY and CDR2 is SVGAGI. DNA of the CDR3: TGTGCCAGCATTTATCCGGGACAGGGGAGATATGGCTACACCTTC. Its translation is CASIYPGQGRYGYTF.

The V gene is TRBV5-1, the J gene TRBJ2-2, with 10 bases aligning to TRBD2. Looked up from germline, CDR1 is SGHRS and CDR2 is YFSETQ. This CDR3 has 18 amino acids. J lost 2 bases, V lost 1 base, and 8 bases had no gene match. The CDR3 loop reads CASSLRVAGGLNTGELFF. The CDR3, as DNA: TGCGCCAGCAGCTTGAGGGTAGCGGGGGGCCTTAACACCGGGGAGCTGTTTTTT.

The V and J genes are TRBV30 and TRBJ1-1; D remains ambiguous. The germline V gene encodes CDR1 GTSNPN and CDR2 SVGIG (reference sequence). This CDR3 is built from 14 residues. Trimming removed 1 base at V and 1 base at J, with 10 bases between. CDR3 amino acids: CAWSGLRTNTEAFF. The CDR3 DNA reads as TGTGCCTGGAGTGGTCTCAGAACGAACACTGAAGCTTTCTTT.

The V call is TRBV6-6, the J call TRBJ2-2, with D perhaps TRBD1 (6 bases). The CDR3 sequence is 16 residues long. V was pared by 5 bases and J by 3 bases, with 16 bases between. Germline lookup yields CDR1 MNHNY and CDR2 SVGAGI (reference sequence). The CDR3 bases are TGTGCCAGCAGTCTCCGTCGCAGGGGAGACACCGGGGAGCTGTTTTTT. Its translation is CASSLRRRGDTGELFF.

V and J are TRBV19 and TRBJ2-1; weak D call: TRBD2 (5 bases). The CDR3 covers 14 residues. V lost 5 bases to trimming and J lost 8 bases, with 16 bases between them. Germline CDR1 is LNHDA and CDR2 is SQIVND (reference sequence). The CDR3 loop reads CASSQFRDHHEQFF. The CDR3 DNA is TGTGCCAGTAGTCAATTTCGGGATCACCATGAGCAGTTCTTC.

This clone was detected a few times. V gene TRBV2 combines with J gene TRBJ1-4, with 9 bases that match TRBD1. CDR1 SNHLY and CDR2 FYNNEI come from the germline V gene. This CDR3 spans 13 amino acids. The trim removed 8 bases at V and 8 bases at J, leaving 6 bases unmatched. CDR3 amino acids: CASGGDRGEKLFF. In nucleotides, the CDR3 is TGTGCCAGCGGCGGTGACAGGGGGGAAAAACTGTTTTTT.

The CDR3 sequence is CASTPAPGAPSAFF. CDR3 nucleotides: TGTGCCAGCACCCCTGCCCCAGGGGCTCCCTCAGCTTTCTTT. This chain joins TRBV7-8 and TRBJ1-1; maybe TRBD1 (6 bases). Trimming removed 7 bases from V and 10 bases from J, with 22 bases in between. In germline, CDR1 is SGHVS, CDR2 FQNEAQ. There are 14 residues in the CDR3.

The chain has TRBV11-2 and TRBJ2-3; tentatively, D is TRBD1 (6 bases). CDR1 is SGHAT and CDR2 is FQNNGV in the germline V gene. CDR3 size: 15 residues. V was trimmed by 4 bases and J by 2 bases, leaving 13 bases between them. CDR3 sequence reads: CASSSTGTNTDTQYF. The DNA for the CDR3 is TGTGCCAGCAGCTCAACCGGGACAAACACAGATACGCAGTATTTT.

The V gene is TRBV7-9, the J gene TRBJ1-6; D unclear. CDR3 length equals 13 residues. V was shortened by 4 bases and J by 7 bases, with 8 bases between the two germline ends. Germline V CDR1 and CDR2: SEHNR, FQNEAQ (reference sequence). The CDR3 bases are TGTGCCAGCAGCTCCGGAGGGAATTCACCCCTCCACTTT. Protein product: CASSSGGNSPLHF.

Remarks on this clone: Different DNA sequences within this sample yield the same CDR3. V usage is TRBV6-1 and J usage is TRBJ1-1, with D tentatively TRBD1 (5 bases). The CDR3 runs to 13 residues. Germline loops: CDR1 MNHNS, CDR2 SASEGT. Trimming removed 3 bases at V and 3 bases at J, with 8 bases between. The CDR3, as DNA: TGTGCCAGCAGTGAGGGGCGGTACACTGAAGCTTTCTTT. Encoded protein: CASSEGRYTEAFF.